The rows below give T cell receptor beta chains drawn from one sample of a study of beta chain features in type 1 diabetes. Sequencing was performed with immunoSEQ multiplex PCR; in TCRdb, only in-frame clones are kept and a portion is missing. The data show about 370,000 clones, around 9.6% seen once. Sequenced input: central memory CD4+ T cells from blood. These receptors came from a man aged 25-45 years with type 1 diabetes. CDR3s include the opening cysteine and the closing phenylalanine or tryptophan. D genes are given only for firm matches. Rows give clone size only sometimes, using once, few, many, or a class for an expanded clone.

J gene,D gene,V gene,clone size,CDR3 DNA,CDR3 protein
TRBJ1-1,NA,TRBV9,once,TGTGCCAGCAGCGTAGGTGGAGATACTGAAGCTTTCTTT,CASSVGGDTEAFF
TRBJ2-5,TRBD2,TRBV5-4,NA,TGTGCCAGCAGCCCGAGGACTAGCGGACGTGTACAAGAGACCCAGTACTTC,CASSPRTSGRVQETQYF
TRBJ2-4,TRBD1,TRBV6-5,few,TGTGCCAGCAGAGTGGGACAGCTAACAAACATTCAGTACTTC,CASRVGQLTNIQYF
TRBJ2-5,NA,TRBV11-3,NA,TGTGCCAGCAGCCTCGGACGGTACCAAGAGACCCAGTACTTC,CASSLGRYQETQYF
TRBJ1-1,NA,TRBV7-8,few,TGTGCCAGCAGCTTAGTACAGGGTTGGACTGAAGCTTTCTTT,CASSLVQGWTEAFF
TRBJ1-1,NA,TRBV6-1,NA,TGTGCCAGTTCTATGGGGACAAACACTGAAGCTTTCTTT,CASSMGTNTEAFF
TRBJ2-1,NA,TRBV12-5,NA,TGTGCTAGTGGTTTGAGGGAGAATGAGCAGTTCTTC,CASGLRENEQFF
TRBJ1-2,NA,TRBV4-3,NA,TGCGCCAGCAGCCAAGATACGGCAGGGGCCAACTATGGCTACACCTTC,CASSQDTAGANYGYTF
TRBJ2-7,NA,TRBV4-1,NA,TGCGCCAGCAGCCCCTCACAGGGCTACGAGCAGTACTTC,CASSPSQGYEQYF
TRBJ2-7,NA,TRBV7-3,few,TGTGCCAGCAGCTTAGCTGGGCAGGTGGGACCCTACGAGCAGTACTTC,CASSLAGQVGPYEQYF
TRBJ1-2,NA,TRBV10-1,NA,TGCGCCAGCAGTCCGGGATCTGACTATGGCTACACCTTC,CASSPGSDYGYTF
TRBJ1-2,TRBD1,TRBV6-5,few,TGTGCCAACAAGGCCGGCGGACAGGGGTACACCTTC,CANKAGGQGYTF
TRBJ2-7,TRBD1,TRBV7-3,NA,TGTGCCAGCAGGGCCGGGACAGGGGGCTTCGAGCAGTACTTC,CASRAGTGGFEQYF
TRBJ2-7,NA,TRBV4-2,few,TGTGCCAGCAGCCAATACCGGGACACCGGCTACGAGCAGTACTTC,CASSQYRDTGYEQYF
TRBJ2-1,NA,TRBV29-1,few,TGCAGCGTCCGGGACGGTCAATCCTACAATGAGCAGTTCTTC,CSVRDGQSYNEQFF
TRBJ2-3,NA,TRBV7-9,few,TGTGCCAGCAGCGAGGGGGGAAGCACAGATACGCAGTATTTT,CASSEGGSTDTQYF
TRBJ1-3,NA,TRBV4-2,NA,TGTGCCAGCAGCCCCCCCGGGGTCGGAAACACCATATATTTT,CASSPPGVGNTIYF
TRBJ2-5,NA,TRBV5-1,NA,TGCGCCAGCAGCTTAGCAGGGGACCAAGAGACCCAGTACTTC,CASSLAGDQETQYF
TRBJ2-7,NA,TRBV30,NA,TGTGCCGGGAAGCGGGGCCGAGGGGGTGAGCAGTACTTC,CAGKRGRGGEQYF
TRBJ2-1,NA,TRBV7-6,NA,TGTGCCAGCAGCTTAGGTGTACAGGGGAGGAATGAGCAGTTCTTC,CASSLGVQGRNEQFF
TRBJ2-3,NA,TRBV28,few,TGTGCCAGCAGGCAGGGGACTATGCACACGCAGTATTTT,CASRQGTMHTQYF
TRBJ1-4,NA,TRBV4-1,NA,TGCGCCAGCAGCCAGAGTCCTAGAGGGGCAACTAATGAAAAACTGTTTTTT,CASSQSPRGATNEKLFF
TRBJ2-7,NA,TRBV6-1,NA,TGTGCCAGCAGGCTAGGAGCGCCCCCCTCCTACGAGCAGTACTTC,CASRLGAPPSYEQYF
TRBJ2-7,NA,TRBV25-1,few,TGTGCCAGCAGTGAATCAGGGGCCAGGGTCTACGAGCAGTACTTC,CASSESGARVYEQYF
TRBJ1-2,TRBD1,TRBV5-8,few,TGTGCCAGCAGGTTACAGGGGGACGGCTACACCTTC,CASRLQGDGYTF
TRBJ2-2,NA,TRBV28,NA,TGTGCCAGCAGTTTACAATACACCGGGGAGCTGTTTTTT,CASSLQYTGELFF
TRBJ2-1,NA,TRBV21-1,NA,TGTGCCAGCAGCCGGGGGACTAGCGGGGCCAATGAGCAGTTCTTC,CASSRGTSGANEQFF
TRBJ2-3,NA,TRBV4-3,few,TGCGCCAGCAGCTTGTTTTCAGATACGCAGTATTTT,CASSLFSDTQYF
TRBJ2-2,NA,TRBV27,few,TGTGCCAGCAGTCCTAAGAACACCGGGGAGCTGTTTTTT,CASSPKNTGELFF
TRBJ2-5,TRBD2,TRBV4-1,few,TGCGCCAGCAGCCAAGGACCCGGGAGGGTAAAAGAGACCCAGTACTTC,CASSQGPGRVKETQYF
TRBJ2-7,NA,TRBV11-2,NA,TGTGCCAGCACCCTTTCAGTGGAGCCGACCTACGAGCAGTACTTC,CASTLSVEPTYEQYF
TRBJ2-4,TRBD1,TRBV15,NA,TGTGCCACCAGCAGAGATCGACAGGGGGACATTCAGTACTTC,CATSRDRQGDIQYF
TRBJ2-2,NA,TRBV4-1,few,TGCGCCAGCAGAACCTTCACCGGGGAGCTGTTTTTT,CASRTFTGELFF
TRBJ2-7,TRBD1,TRBV20-1,few,TGCAGTGCGGGGACAGCCTACGAGCAGTACTTC,CSAGTAYEQYF